A selection of T cell receptor beta chains follows, all from one sample in a study of T cell changes during pregnancy in multiple sclerosis. The table came from immunoSEQ multiplex PCR; TCRdb's copy has only in-frame clones and leaves some out. The data contain about 24,000 clones, about 92% of them seen just once; the ten biggest clones take up 9.4%. The sequencing here drew on CD8+ T cells from peripheral blood mononuclear cells, taken in the third trimester of pregnancy. The receptors come from a female donor in good health, enrolled as a control in a pregnancy study. Both conserved end residues are part of each CDR3. The D gene is left open where the match is weak. The size entry is marked missing in some rows and otherwise reads once, few, many or a size class.

cdr3_length: 15; d_call: NA; v_call: TRBV6-5; j_call: TRBJ2-3; clone_size: NA; cdr3_aa: CASSYRGGHTDTQYF; cdr3_nt: TGTGCCAGCAGTTACCGCGGGGGACACACAGATACGCAGTATTTT
cdr3_length: 14; d_call: TRBD1; v_call: TRBV29-1; j_call: TRBJ1-3; clone_size: NA; cdr3_aa: CSVGEGAAGNTIYF; cdr3_nt: TGCAGCGTTGGAGAGGGGGCCGCTGGAAACACCATATATTTT
cdr3_length: 13; d_call: NA; v_call: TRBV7-3; j_call: TRBJ1-2; clone_size: NA; cdr3_aa: CASSQGGLGGYTF; cdr3_nt: TGTGCCAGCTCGCAGGGAGGGTTGGGTGGCTACACCTTC
cdr3_length: 13; d_call: TRBD1; v_call: TRBV5-1; j_call: TRBJ2-7; clone_size: NA; cdr3_aa: CASSLRTGREQYF; cdr3_nt: TGCGCCAGCAGCTTGAGGACAGGGCGCGAGCAGTACTTC
cdr3_length: 11; d_call: NA; v_call: TRBV19; j_call: TRBJ1-1; clone_size: NA; cdr3_aa: CASSPGTEAFF; cdr3_nt: TGTGCCAGTTCCCCGGGCACTGAAGCTTTCTTT
cdr3_length: 16; d_call: TRBD2; v_call: TRBV11-3; j_call: TRBJ2-1; clone_size: NA; cdr3_aa: CASSLLGAGASHEQFF; cdr3_nt: TGTGCCAGCAGCCTCTTGGGAGCGGGAGCGTCCCATGAGCAGTTCTTC
cdr3_length: 14; d_call: NA; v_call: TRBV5-3; j_call: TRBJ2-1; clone_size: NA; cdr3_aa: CARSRPGIQYEQFF; cdr3_nt: TGTGCCAGAAGCAGACCGGGGATTCAGTATGAGCAGTTCTTC
cdr3_length: 13; d_call: NA; v_call: TRBV19; j_call: TRBJ1-1; clone_size: NA; cdr3_aa: CASSIFAGTEAFF; cdr3_nt: TGTGCCAGTAGTATCTTTGCCGGGACTGAAGCTTTCTTT
cdr3_length: 18; d_call: TRBD2; v_call: TRBV27; j_call: TRBJ2-1; clone_size: NA; cdr3_aa: CASSLSRLAGVGYNEQFF; cdr3_nt: TGTGCCAGCAGTTTATCCAGACTAGCGGGAGTGGGTTACAATGAGCAGTTCTTC
cdr3_length: 14; d_call: NA; v_call: TRBV27; j_call: TRBJ2-2; clone_size: NA; cdr3_aa: CASSSTPNTGELFF; cdr3_nt: TGTGCCAGCAGTTCGACTCCGAACACCGGGGAGCTGTTTTTT
cdr3_length: 17; d_call: TRBD1; v_call: TRBV7-9; j_call: TRBJ1-6; clone_size: NA; cdr3_aa: CASSQGQGIREGSPLHF; cdr3_nt: TGTGCCAGCAGCCAGGGACAGGGGATTAGGGAGGGTTCACCCCTCCACTTT
cdr3_length: 15; d_call: NA; v_call: TRBV5-1; j_call: TRBJ2-1; clone_size: NA; cdr3_aa: CASSLGLATYNEQFF; cdr3_nt: TGCGCCAGCAGCTTGGGGCTAGCGACCTACAATGAGCAGTTCTTC
cdr3_length: 14; d_call: TRBD2; v_call: TRBV27; j_call: TRBJ2-7; clone_size: NA; cdr3_aa: CASSYGTSTYEQYF; cdr3_nt: TGTGCCAGCAGTTACGGGACTAGCACCTACGAGCAGTACTTC
cdr3_length: 16; d_call: TRBD2; v_call: TRBV4-2; j_call: TRBJ2-1; clone_size: NA; cdr3_aa: CASSPSGREGLNEQFF; cdr3_nt: TGTGCCAGCAGCCCTTCTGGGCGGGAGGGCCTCAATGAGCAGTTCTTC
cdr3_length: 16; d_call: TRBD2; v_call: TRBV10-3; j_call: TRBJ2-1; clone_size: NA; cdr3_aa: CAISEGLADYYNEQFF; cdr3_nt: TGTGCCATCAGTGAGGGACTAGCGGACTATTACAATGAGCAGTTCTTC
cdr3_length: 16; d_call: TRBD2; v_call: TRBV7-8; j_call: TRBJ2-3; clone_size: NA; cdr3_aa: CASRPPGLALPDTQYF; cdr3_nt: TGTGCCAGCAGGCCACCGGGACTAGCCCTCCCAGATACGCAGTATTTT
cdr3_length: 15; d_call: NA; v_call: TRBV15; j_call: TRBJ1-1; clone_size: NA; cdr3_aa: CAIHPSGGRVTEAFF; cdr3_nt: TGTGCCATACACCCCTCGGGGGGGCGGGTCACTGAAGCTTTCTTT
cdr3_length: 14; d_call: TRBD2; v_call: TRBV28; j_call: TRBJ2-7; clone_size: NA; cdr3_aa: CASRERETRDEQYF; cdr3_nt: TGTGCCAGCAGAGAGCGGGAGACTCGGGACGAGCAGTACTTC
cdr3_length: 11; d_call: NA; v_call: TRBV20-1; j_call: TRBJ2-7; clone_size: NA; cdr3_aa: CSVGVGYEQYF; cdr3_nt: TGCAGTGTAGGGGTGGGGTACGAGCAGTACTTC
cdr3_length: 15; d_call: TRBD1; v_call: TRBV6-5; j_call: TRBJ1-2; clone_size: once; cdr3_aa: CASSNTGVGNYGYTF; cdr3_nt: TGTGCCAGCAGTAACACAGGGGTAGGGAACTATGGCTACACCTTC
cdr3_length: 14; d_call: NA; v_call: TRBV6-4; j_call: TRBJ2-2; clone_size: NA; cdr3_aa: CATGGSGGTGELFF; cdr3_nt: TGTGCCACCGGGGGCTCAGGGGGCACCGGGGAGCTGTTTTTT
cdr3_length: 17; d_call: TRBD2; v_call: TRBV7-9; j_call: TRBJ2-2; clone_size: NA; cdr3_aa: CASSPGPSGSYTGELFF; cdr3_nt: TGTGCCAGCAGCCCGGGACCCAGCGGGAGTTACACCGGGGAGCTGTTTTTT
cdr3_length: 15; d_call: NA; v_call: TRBV19; j_call: TRBJ1-2; clone_size: NA; cdr3_aa: CASSIGAGSWYGYTF; cdr3_nt: TGTGCCAGTAGTATAGGTGCGGGAAGTTGGTATGGCTACACCTTC
cdr3_length: 15; d_call: TRBD2; v_call: TRBV27; j_call: TRBJ2-1; clone_size: NA; cdr3_aa: CASSIFAGGQNEQFF; cdr3_nt: TGTGCCAGCAGTATCTTTGCGGGGGGGCAAAATGAGCAGTTCTTC
cdr3_length: 16; d_call: TRBD2; v_call: TRBV2; j_call: TRBJ2-3; clone_size: NA; cdr3_aa: CASSPLAGETQITQYF; cdr3_nt: TGTGCCAGCAGCCCCCTGGCGGGGGAAACACAGATTACGCAGTATTTT
cdr3_length: 15; d_call: NA; v_call: TRBV2; j_call: TRBJ1-1; clone_size: NA; cdr3_aa: CASRDTRKIGSEAFF; cdr3_nt: TGTGCCAGCAGGGACACTCGTAAGATTGGCTCTGAAGCTTTCTTT
cdr3_length: 15; d_call: NA; v_call: TRBV2; j_call: TRBJ1-1; clone_size: NA; cdr3_aa: CASSEDLAENTEAFF; cdr3_nt: TGTGCCAGCAGTGAAGATCTGGCGGAGAACACTGAAGCTTTCTTT
cdr3_length: 12; d_call: NA; v_call: TRBV29-1; j_call: TRBJ2-7; clone_size: NA; cdr3_aa: CSVEGRRYEQYF; cdr3_nt: TGCAGCGTTGAAGGTCGCAGATACGAGCAGTACTTC
cdr3_length: 15; d_call: TRBD2; v_call: TRBV27; j_call: TRBJ2-1; clone_size: NA; cdr3_aa: CASSLAGVGSNEQFF; cdr3_nt: TGTGCCAGCAGTTTAGCGGGAGTTGGGAGCAATGAGCAGTTCTTC
cdr3_length: 14; d_call: NA; v_call: TRBV13; j_call: TRBJ1-1; clone_size: NA; cdr3_aa: CASSLETLNTEAFF; cdr3_nt: TGTGCCAGCAGCTTAGAGACATTGAACACTGAAGCTTTCTTT
cdr3_length: 16; d_call: NA; v_call: TRBV15; j_call: TRBJ1-3; clone_size: NA; cdr3_aa: CATSRDLDRAGNTIYF; cdr3_nt: TGTGCCACCAGCAGAGATCTCGACAGAGCTGGAAACACCATATATTTT
cdr3_length: 17; d_call: TRBD1; v_call: TRBV2; j_call: TRBJ1-1; clone_size: NA; cdr3_aa: CASSPDRVQGMNTEAFF; cdr3_nt: TGTGCCAGCAGTCCCGACAGGGTTCAGGGGATGAACACTGAAGCTTTCTTT
cdr3_length: 13; d_call: NA; v_call: TRBV7-9; j_call: TRBJ2-7; clone_size: NA; cdr3_aa: CASSPPTRREQYF; cdr3_nt: TGTGCCAGCAGCCCCCCGACTAGACGCGAGCAGTACTTC
cdr3_length: 14; d_call: NA; v_call: TRBV7-8; j_call: TRBJ2-1; clone_size: NA; cdr3_aa: CASSFLDRNNEQFF; cdr3_nt: TGTGCCAGCAGCTTTTTAGACAGGAACAATGAGCAGTTCTTC
cdr3_length: 11; d_call: NA; v_call: TRBV27; j_call: TRBJ2-7; clone_size: NA; cdr3_aa: CASSLYGEQYF; cdr3_nt: TGTGCCAGCAGTTTATACGGCGAGCAGTACTTC
cdr3_length: 15; d_call: NA; v_call: TRBV15; j_call: TRBJ2-3; clone_size: NA; cdr3_aa: CATSRDGDNTDTQYF; cdr3_nt: TGTGCCACCAGCAGAGATGGGGACAACACAGATACGCAGTATTTT
cdr3_length: 13; d_call: NA; v_call: TRBV19; j_call: TRBJ2-7; clone_size: NA; cdr3_aa: CASSIRSNYEQYF; cdr3_nt: TGTGCCAGTAGTATACGGTCAAACTACGAGCAGTACTTC